The source of this T cell receptor (beta chain) is a study of blood T cell repertoires in COVID-19. Germline CDR1 reads SGHVS; CDR2 reads FQNEAQ. V lost 0 bases to trimming and J lost 7 bases; unmatched junction nucleotides: 8. This CDR3 spans 16 amino acids. Assay: immunoSEQ multiplex PCR; the TCRdb copy retains only in-frame clones and omits some. The sample has nearly 65,000 clones; about 86% are singletons. Specimen: peripheral blood. This TCR derives from a human donor in a cohort sampled during active COVID-19. The chain couples TRBV7-8 to TRBJ2-1; TRBD1 matches at 8 bases. Here the CDR3 reads CASSLAPRGLENEQFF. The CDR3 DNA reads TGTGCCAGCAGCTTAGCGCCCAGGGGGCTTGAAAATGAGCAGTTCTTC. Drawing the rest from reference TRBV7-8 and TRBJ2-1, the complete variable domain is GAGVSQSPRYKVAKRGQDVALRCDPISGHVSLFWYQQALGQGPEFLTYFQNEAQLDKSGLPSDRFFAERPEGSVSTLKIQRTQQEDSAVYLCASSLAPRGLENEQFFGPGTRLTVL.